One TCR beta chain is described in this entry. This sample is part of a study of blood T cell repertoires in COVID-19. Study overall: COVID-19 samples collected from the United States, Italy and Spain covered acute and convalescent phases. Nucleic acid was either cDNA or gDNA, and it came from T cells, B-cell-depleted T cells, or PBMCs.

Some clones are missing from TCRdb's copy, which holds only in-frame ones; the method was immunoSEQ multiplex PCR. The table shows 25,000 to 35,000 clones, with roughly 83% occurring only once. Per the germline V gene, CDR1 is SGHVS and CDR2 is FQNEAQ. This CDR3 contains 13 residues. J was trimmed by 10 bases and V by 0 bases; bases with no gene match: 5. This sequence joins TRBV7-8 and TRBJ2-7; 8 positions match TRBD2. The sequenced material came from peripheral blood. The TCR sequence derives from an older man with active COVID-19. The CDR3 protein is CASSLAGLAHQYF. CDR3 coding DNA: TGTGCCAGCAGCTTAGCTGGACTAGCACATCAGTACTTC.